A selection of T cell receptor beta chains follows, all from one sample in a study of T cells in Graves' hyperthyroidism and ophthalmopathy. TCRdb passed the multiplex PCR reads through MiXCR, listing each CDR3 protein once. The sample lists about 300,000 distinct CDR3 sequences, 16% seen once, with approximately 33% in the top ten. Sequenced material: blood. The receptor set was obtained from a young man with Graves' hyperthyroidism. Both conserved end residues are part of each CDR3. D genes are given only for firm matches. The size of a clone is reported for some rows only, either as once, few or many, or as a class for expanded clones.

j_gene | d_gene | abundance | v_gene | CDR3nt | CDR3aa
TRBJ2-2 | NA | NA | TRBV24-1 | TGTGCCACCAGGGGGAGGTACACCGGGGAGCTGTTTTTT | CATRGRYTGELFF
TRBJ2-1 | NA | NA | TRBV7-9 | TGTGCCAGCAGCTTTGTTGAGCAGTTCTTC | CASSFVEQFF
TRBJ1-3 | NA | many | TRBV2 | TGTGCCAGCAGTACCTTAAGGGGCTCTGGAAACACCATATATTTT | CASSTLRGSGNTIYF
TRBJ2-1 | NA | many | TRBV20-1 | TGCAGTGCTAGGCCGCCTAGCTACGATGAGCAGTTCTTC | CSARPPSYDEQFF
TRBJ2-1 | TRBD2 | many | TRBV3-1 | TGTGCCAGCAGCCAAGGACTAGCGGGAGGTAGAGATGAGCAGTTCTTC | CASSQGLAGGRDEQFF
TRBJ2-7 | TRBD2 | few | TRBV20-1 | TGCAGTGCCCCGGGACTAGCGGGAGTAGCCTACGAGCAGTACTTC | CSAPGLAGVAYEQYF
TRBJ1-4 | TRBD1 | few | TRBV7-8 | TGTGCCAGCAGCTTAATCCGGGACAGTAAAAAACTGTTTTTT | CASSLIRDSKKLFF
TRBJ2-1 | NA | many | TRBV5-1 | TGCGCCAGCAGCTTGGAGATTGAGCAGTTCTTC | CASSLEIEQFF
TRBJ2-7 | NA | many | TRBV6-6 | TGTGCCAGCAGTTACCGGGCTGGAGACAGTCTTCGGGAGCAGTACTTC | CASSYRAGDSLREQYF
TRBJ2-5 | TRBD2 | many | TRBV28 | TGTGCCAGCAGCTCTAGCGGGAGTGAGACCCAGTACTTC | CASSSSGSETQYF
TRBJ2-7 | NA | few | TRBV6-5 | TGTGCCAGCAGTTACGTCCAGGGCTACGAGCAGTACTTC | CASSYVQGYEQYF
TRBJ2-3 | TRBD2 | many | TRBV6-1 | TGTGCCAGCAGTGAAGCCGCCCGGAGCGGGGCTGACACAGATACGCAGTATTTT | CASSEAARSGADTDTQYF
TRBJ2-1 | NA | many | TRBV6-1 | TGTGCCAGCAGTGAAGCTCGAGGGAGCTCCTACAATGAGCAGTTCTTC | CASSEARGSSYNEQFF
TRBJ2-7 | NA | many | TRBV6-2/TRBV6-3 | TGTGCCTCCAAGACGTCGAGCTCCTACGAGCAGTACTTC | CASKTSSSYEQYF
TRBJ2-3 | TRBD2 | many | TRBV4-2 | TGTGCCAGCAGCCAATTGACTAGCGAGGGGCACACAGATACGCAGTATTTT | CASSQLTSEGHTDTQYF
TRBJ2-1 | NA | many | TRBV5-1 | TGCGCCAGCAGCGCCGGGGGCCGAAACAATGAGCAGTTCTTC | CASSAGGRNNEQFF
TRBJ1-2 | NA | many | TRBV5-1 | TGTGCCAGCAGCTTAGAAGGGAACTATGGCTACACCTTC | CASSLEGNYGYTF
TRBJ1-1 | NA | many | TRBV11-3 | TGTGCCAGCAGCTTAGTACACAACACTGAAGCTTTCTTT | CASSLVHNTEAFF
TRBJ2-1 | TRBD2 | few | TRBV19 | TGTGCCAGTACCCCGTTAGCGGGAGGGTTCAATGAGCAGTTCTTC | CASTPLAGGFNEQFF
TRBJ1-2 | TRBD1 | NA | TRBV20-1 | TGCAGTGCCTCCCGACAGGGGGATTTACGGGATGGCTACACCTTC | CSASRQGDLRDGYTF
TRBJ1-2 | NA | NA | TRBV5-1 | TGCGCCAGCAGGGACCTCCGCTCGGATGGCTACACCTTC | CASRDLRSDGYTF
TRBJ1-5 | TRBD1 | many | TRBV2 | TGTGCCAGCAGCCAGCCCACAGGGGGTAATCAGCCCCAGCATTTT | CASSQPTGGNQPQHF
TRBJ1-1 | NA | NA | TRBV5-5 | TGTGCCAGCAGCTTGCTGACTAAAGCTTTCTTT | CASSLLTKAFF
TRBJ1-1 | NA | many | TRBV28 | TGTGCCAGCAGTTTAGGGGGGCGCATGAACACTGAAGCTTTCTTT | CASSLGGRMNTEAFF
TRBJ1-6 | NA | NA | TRBV20-1 | TGCAGTGCTAGGAGGGTAGGAGGAGGTCATAATCCACCCCTCCACTTT | CSARRVGGGHNPPLHF
TRBJ1-2 | NA | many | TRBV18 | TGTGCCAGCTCTAGCGGGGCCCAGATCTATGGCTACACCTTC | CASSSGAQIYGYTF
TRBJ2-7 | NA | NA | TRBV6-1 | TGTGCCAGCAGTGGGACCGAGACAGTCTACGAGCAGTACTTC | CASSGTETVYEQYF
TRBJ2-2 | NA | few | TRBV29-1 | TGCAGCGCCGGACTGGGCACCGGGGAGCTGTTTTTT | CSAGLGTGELFF
TRBJ2-3 | NA | many | TRBV28 | TGTGCCAGCAGTTTTGAGGGAGGGGGGGCAGATACGCAGTATTTT | CASSFEGGGADTQYF
TRBJ2-3 | NA | NA | TRBV18 | TGTGCCAGCTCACGTCAGACTAGGGGACATAGTGGTACGCAGTATTTT | CASSRQTRGHSGTQYF
TRBJ2-1 | TRBD2 | NA | TRBV11-2 | TGTGCCAGCAGCTTAAATGGGAGGGCCCCCAATGAGCAGTTCTTC | CASSLNGRAPNEQFF
TRBJ2-3 | TRBD2 | NA | TRBV5-1 | TGCGCCAGCACCTTAGCGGGAGACGAAACAGATACGCAGTATTTT | CASTLAGDETDTQYF
TRBJ2-7 | NA | NA | TRBV29-1 | TGCAGCGTTCGGGCAGGCTCGACCTACGAGCAGTACTTC | CSVRAGSTYEQYF
TRBJ1-1 | NA | many | TRBV6-1 | TGTGCCAGCATTCAGAACACTGAAGCTTTCTTT | CASIQNTEAFF
TRBJ1-1 | NA | NA | TRBV29-1 | TGCAGCGTTGGGGGGGGGGCTCCCCTCGGGATGAACACTGAAGCTTTCTTT | CSVGGGAPLGMNTEAFF
TRBJ2-1 | TRBD2 | NA | TRBV25-1 | TGTGCCAGCAGTGAATATATGACTAGCGGGAGCGTTGAGCAGTTCTTC | CASSEYMTSGSVEQFF
TRBJ1-1 | NA | NA | TRBV28 | TGTGCCAGCAGCTCCCGAGCGAATGAAGCTTTCTTT | CASSSRANEAFF
TRBJ2-7 | TRBD1 | few | TRBV13 | TGTGCCAGCAGCTGGGGACAAGGGGGCACCTACGAGCAGTACTTC | CASSWGQGGTYEQYF
TRBJ1-2 | NA | NA | TRBV20-1 | TGCAGTGCTGGGGTGAGGGCGGACTATGGCTACACCTTC | CSAGVRADYGYTF
TRBJ1-4 | NA | many | TRBV7-6 | TGTGCCAGCAGCTCCCAAGGCGGAAAACTGTTTTTT | CASSSQGGKLFF
TRBJ2-5 | TRBD2 | few | TRBV20-1 | TGCAGTGCTACCCCTGGGACTAGAACTACGGAGACCCAGTACTTC | CSATPGTRTTETQYF
TRBJ1-1 | TRBD1 | many | TRBV6-6 | TGTGCCAGCAGTTACCCACACAGGGGCGCGAACACTGAAGCTTTCTTT | CASSYPHRGANTEAFF